This T cell receptor (beta chain) was captured by sequencing in a study of blood T cell repertoires in COVID-19. Study context: Italy, Spain and the United States were the sources of the convalescent and acute COVID-19 samples. From T cells, B-cell-depleted T cells, or PBMCs came the material, which was cDNA or gDNA.

Germline-derived CDR1 and CDR2 are LGHDT and YNNKEL (reference sequence). Deletions cut 4 bases from V and 9 bases from J, with 19 bases between. The CDR3 has 14 residues. Original processing methods: By means of reference gene primer amplification, nucleated cell counts were estimated. Using immunoSEQ multiplex PCR, the repertoire was profiled, and TCRdb retains in-frame clones only, with some absent. V and J calls and clone size are copied from that table; D and trimming were computed from the DNA. The sample holds over 80,000 clones, around 83% seen once. The sequence came from a woman between 55 and 75 years old with acute or convalescent COVID-19. The chain combines TRBV3-1 (or the pseudogene TRBV3-2) with TRBJ2-7; D unresolved. The sequenced material came from peripheral blood. The CDR3 region is CASSLKPGQIGQYF. CDR3 DNA: TGTGCCAGCAGCCTAAAACCTGGGCAGATCGGGCAGTACTTC.